These 7 T cell receptor beta chains share one sample of origin, sequenced in a study of T-cell memory formation after mild COVID-19. One entry per CDR3 protein results from TCRdb running MiXCR on the 5' RACE reads. The sample includes fewer than 60,000 distinct CDR3 sequences, approximately 30% of them seen just once. Sequenced material: PBMCs or a T cell subset sorted from them (not recorded which). These receptors were collected from a man aged 18-30 years who had mild COVID-19 (a few samples of this study predate the infection). Cell type and time point are not known.

The chain recombines TRBV7-9 with TRBJ1-2; D uncertain. CDR1 SEHNR and CDR2 FQNEAQ come from the germline V gene (reference sequence). V lost 7 bases to trimming and J lost 5 bases, with 17 bases between them. The CDR3 covers 14 residues. The CDR3 sequence is CASTRPFVLYGYTF. The CDR3 DNA follows: TGTGCCAGCACGCGTCCATTCGTACTATATGGCTACACCTTC. The variable domain in full, with the rest retrieved from reference TRBV7-9 and TRBJ1-2, is DTGVSQNPRHKITKRGQNVTFRCDPISEHNRLYWYRQTLGQGPEFLTYFQNEAQLEKSRLLSDRFSAERPKGSFSTLEIQRTEQGDSAMYLCASTRPFVLYGYTFGSGTRLTVV.

The rearrangement uses TRBV3-1 and TRBJ2-5; D is perhaps TRBD2 (6 bases). V was clipped by 2 bases and J by 4 bases, with 11 bases between them. Germline values: CDR1 LGHDT, CDR2 YNNKEL (reference sequence). CDR3 length: 14 residues. In nucleotides, the CDR3 is TGTGCCAGCAGCCAACGGGACTTCGGAGAGACCCAGTACTTC. Encoded protein: CASSQRDFGETQYF.

This clonotype has more than one count but fewer than ten. V gene TRBV5-1 combines with J gene TRBJ2-7, with D possibly being TRBD2 (5 bases). CDR1 is SGHRS and CDR2 is YFSETQ in the germline V gene. V lost 0 bases and J 2 bases, leaving 9 bases between the germline ends. The CDR3 consists of 14 residues. This chain's CDR3 is CASSLGERPYEQYF. The CDR3 nucleotides are TGCGCCAGCAGCTTGGGGGAGAGACCCTACGAGCAGTACTTC.

The chain recombines TRBV29-1 with TRBJ2-6; no reliable D call. CDR1 is SQVTM and CDR2 is ANQGSEA in the germline V gene. This CDR3 has 13 amino acids. The V end lost 4 bases, the J end lost 1 base, and 5 bases lay between the germline ends. The DNA for the CDR3 is TGCAGCGTTGCGGTTTCTGGGGCCAACGTCCTGACTTTC. Its translation: CSVAVSGANVLTF.

In its sample, this clonotype was seen a few times. The chain links TRBV12-3 or TRBV12-4 to TRBJ2-3; D is perhaps TRBD2 (5 bases). V was clipped by 5 bases and J by 1 base, with 7 bases between them. This CDR3 contains 13 residues. DNA of the CDR3: TGTGCCAGCAGTCACGGGGGCACAGATACGCAGTATTTT. Translated: CASSHGGTDTQYF.

In its sample, this clonotype was seen a few times. The V gene is TRBV9, the J gene TRBJ2-3; D might be TRBD2 (6 bases). Deletions cut 3 bases from V and 5 bases from J, with 25 bases between. The V gene's germline CDR1 is SGDLS and CDR2 YYNGEE. This CDR3 contains 18 residues. The CDR3 region has the DNA TGTGCCAGCAGCGGCCTCCCTGGACTAAAAATGCCGGGAGATACGCAGTATTTT. Translation: CASSGLPGLKMPGDTQYF.

The chain recombines TRBV5-4 with TRBJ2-5, with D uncertain. Germline V gene data show CDR1 as SGHNT and CDR2 as YYREEE (reference sequence). This CDR3 region has 15 residues. Between the trimmed V and J ends, which lost 0 bases and 5 bases, there was a span of 14 bases. This CDR3 is CASSLGVEAKETQYF. DNA for the CDR3: TGTGCCAGCAGCTTGGGGGTTGAAGCGAAGGAGACCCAGTACTTC.